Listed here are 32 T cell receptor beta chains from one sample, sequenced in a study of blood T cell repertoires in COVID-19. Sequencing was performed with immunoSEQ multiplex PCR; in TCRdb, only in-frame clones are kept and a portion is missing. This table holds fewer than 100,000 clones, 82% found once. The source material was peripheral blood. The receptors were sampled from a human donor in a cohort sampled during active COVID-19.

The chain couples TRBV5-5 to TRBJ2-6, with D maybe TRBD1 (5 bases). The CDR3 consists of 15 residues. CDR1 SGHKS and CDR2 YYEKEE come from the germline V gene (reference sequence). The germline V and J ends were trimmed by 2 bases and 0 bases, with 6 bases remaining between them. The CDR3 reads CASSLGDSGANVLTF. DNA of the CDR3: TGTGCCAGCAGCTTAGGGGACTCTGGGGCCAACGTCCTGACTTTC. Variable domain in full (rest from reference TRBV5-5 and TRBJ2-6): DAGVTQSPTHLIKTRGQQVTLRCSPISGHKSVSWYQQVLGQGPQFIFQYYEKEERGRGNFPDRFSARQFPNYSSELNVNALLLGDSALYLCASSLGDSGANVLTFGAGSRLTVL.

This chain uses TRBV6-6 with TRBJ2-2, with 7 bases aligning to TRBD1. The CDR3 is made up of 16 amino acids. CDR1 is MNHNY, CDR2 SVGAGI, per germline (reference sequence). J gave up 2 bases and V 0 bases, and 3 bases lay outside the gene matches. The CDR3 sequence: CASSYSGQLNTGELFF. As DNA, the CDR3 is TGTGCCAGCAGTTACTCGGGACAGCTAAACACCGGGGAGCTGTTTTTT.

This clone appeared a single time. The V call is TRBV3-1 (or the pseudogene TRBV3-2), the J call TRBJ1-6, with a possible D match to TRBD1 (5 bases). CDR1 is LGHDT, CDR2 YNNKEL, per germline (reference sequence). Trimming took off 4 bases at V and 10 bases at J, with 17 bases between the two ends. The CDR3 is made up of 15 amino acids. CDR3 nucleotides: TGTGCCAGCAGCCCAAACGGGGAGGGGTGGTCACCCCTCCACTTT. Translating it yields CASSPNGEGWSPLHF.

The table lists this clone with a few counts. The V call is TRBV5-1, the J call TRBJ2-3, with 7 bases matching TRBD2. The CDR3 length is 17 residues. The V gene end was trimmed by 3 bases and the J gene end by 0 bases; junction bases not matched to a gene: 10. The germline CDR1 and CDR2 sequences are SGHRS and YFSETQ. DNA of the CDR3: TGCGCCAGCAGCTCTGGAGGGACTACGCCTAGCACAGATACGCAGTATTTT. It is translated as CASSSGGTTPSTDTQYF.

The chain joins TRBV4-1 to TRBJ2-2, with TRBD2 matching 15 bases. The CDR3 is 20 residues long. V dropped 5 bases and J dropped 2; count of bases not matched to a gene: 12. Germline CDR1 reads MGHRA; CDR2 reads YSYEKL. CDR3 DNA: TGCGCCAGCAGCAACTCAGTTCCGGGACTAGCGGGGGGAAACACCGGGGAGCTGTTTTTT. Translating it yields CASSNSVPGLAGGNTGELFF.

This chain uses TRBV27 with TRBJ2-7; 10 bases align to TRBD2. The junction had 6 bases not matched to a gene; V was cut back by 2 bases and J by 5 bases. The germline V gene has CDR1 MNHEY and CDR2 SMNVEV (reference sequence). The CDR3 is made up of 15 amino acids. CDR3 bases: TGTGCCAGCAGTTTACTAGCGGGGGTGACTAACGAGCAGTACTTC. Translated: CASSLLAGVTNEQYF.

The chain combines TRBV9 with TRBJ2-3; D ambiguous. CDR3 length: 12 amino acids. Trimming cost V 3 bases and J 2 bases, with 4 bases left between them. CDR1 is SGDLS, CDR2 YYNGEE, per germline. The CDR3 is CASSDTTDTQYF. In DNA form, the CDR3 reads TGTGCCAGCAGCGACACCACAGATACGCAGTATTTT.

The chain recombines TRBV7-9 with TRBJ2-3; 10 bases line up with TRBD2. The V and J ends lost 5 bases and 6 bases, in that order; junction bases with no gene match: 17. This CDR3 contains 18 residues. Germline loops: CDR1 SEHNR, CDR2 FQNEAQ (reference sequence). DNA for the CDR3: TGTGCCAGCAGCAAAAGCGGTCTAGCGGGGGCGAGCAGCGATACGCAGTATTTT. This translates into CASSKSGLAGASSDTQYF.

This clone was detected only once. CDR3 region: CASSFSGGAMETQYF. CDR3 coding DNA: TGTGCCAGCAGCTTTAGCGGGGGGGCCATGGAGACCCAGTACTTC. The chain carries TRBV7-8 and TRBJ2-5; the match to TRBD2 covers 11 bases. The CDR3 has 15 amino acids. V gave up 3 bases and J gave up 5 bases; unmatched junction bases: 5. The germline V gene encodes CDR1 SGHVS and CDR2 FQNEAQ.

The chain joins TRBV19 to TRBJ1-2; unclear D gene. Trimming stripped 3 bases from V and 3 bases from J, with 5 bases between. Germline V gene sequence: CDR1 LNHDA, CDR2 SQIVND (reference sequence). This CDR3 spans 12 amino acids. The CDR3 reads CASSMRDYGYTF. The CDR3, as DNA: TGTGCCAGTAGTATGAGGGACTATGGCTACACCTTC. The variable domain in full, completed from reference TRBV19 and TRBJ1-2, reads DGGITQSPKYLFRKEGQNVTLSCEQNLNHDAMYWYRQDPGQGLRLIYYSQIVNDFQKGDIAEGYSVSREKKESFPLTVTSAQKNPTAFYLCASSMRDYGYTFGSGTRLTVV.

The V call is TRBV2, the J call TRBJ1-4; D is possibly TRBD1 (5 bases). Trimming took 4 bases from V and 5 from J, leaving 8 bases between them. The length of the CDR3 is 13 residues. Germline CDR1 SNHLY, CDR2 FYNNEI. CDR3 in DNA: TGTGCCAGCAGTGCTGGGGCGAATGAAAAACTGTTTTTT. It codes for CASSAGANEKLFF.

CDR3 sequence: CASKGQGSYEQYF. Here the CDR3 DNA reads TGTGCCAGCAAGGGACAGGGATCCTACGAGCAGTACTTC. This rearrangement joins TRBV6-5 to TRBJ2-7, with 9 bases matching TRBD1. Trimming cost V 7 bases and J 1 base; bases outside gene matches: 2. The CDR3 length is 13 residues. CDR1 and CDR2 (germline): MNHEY, SVGAGI.

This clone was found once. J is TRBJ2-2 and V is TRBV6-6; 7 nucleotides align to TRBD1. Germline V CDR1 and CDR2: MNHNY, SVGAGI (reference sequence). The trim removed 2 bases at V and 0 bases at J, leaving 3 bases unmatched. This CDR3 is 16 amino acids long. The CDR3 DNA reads TGTGCCAGCAGTTACCCGGGACAGACGAACACCGGGGAGCTGTTTTTT. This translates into CASSYPGQTNTGELFF.

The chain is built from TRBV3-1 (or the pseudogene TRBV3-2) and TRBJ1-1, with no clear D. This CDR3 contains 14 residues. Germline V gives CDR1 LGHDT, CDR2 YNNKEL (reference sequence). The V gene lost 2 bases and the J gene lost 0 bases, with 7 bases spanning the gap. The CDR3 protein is CASSQSYLNTEAFF. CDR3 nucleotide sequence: TGTGCCAGCAGCCAATCCTATCTGAACACTGAAGCTTTCTTT.

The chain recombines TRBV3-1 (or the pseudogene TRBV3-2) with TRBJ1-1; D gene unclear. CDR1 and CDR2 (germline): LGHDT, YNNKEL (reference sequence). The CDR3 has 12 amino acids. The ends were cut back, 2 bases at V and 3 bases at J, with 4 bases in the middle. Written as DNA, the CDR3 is TGTGCCAGCAGCCAACCAGACACTGAAGCTTTCTTT. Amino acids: CASSQPDTEAFF.

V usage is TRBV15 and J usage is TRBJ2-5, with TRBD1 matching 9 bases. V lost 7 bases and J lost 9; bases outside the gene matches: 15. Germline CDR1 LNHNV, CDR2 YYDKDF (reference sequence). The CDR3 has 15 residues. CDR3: CATTLAQGAGQAQYF. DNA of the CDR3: TGTGCCACCACCCTAGCACAGGGGGCCGGGCAGGCCCAGTACTTC. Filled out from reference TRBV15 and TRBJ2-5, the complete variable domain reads DAMVIQNPRYQVTQFGKPVTLSCSQTLNHNVMYWYQQKSSQAPKLLFHYYDKDFNNEADTPDNFQSRRPNTSFCFLDIRSPGLGDTAMYLCATTLAQGAGQAQYFGPGTRLLVL.

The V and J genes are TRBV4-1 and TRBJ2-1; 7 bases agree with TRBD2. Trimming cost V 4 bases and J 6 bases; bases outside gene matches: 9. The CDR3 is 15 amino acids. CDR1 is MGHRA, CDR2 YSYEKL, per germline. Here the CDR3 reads CASSLRLAEINEQFF. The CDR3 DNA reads TGCGCCAGCAGCCTTAGGCTAGCGGAGATCAATGAGCAGTTCTTC.

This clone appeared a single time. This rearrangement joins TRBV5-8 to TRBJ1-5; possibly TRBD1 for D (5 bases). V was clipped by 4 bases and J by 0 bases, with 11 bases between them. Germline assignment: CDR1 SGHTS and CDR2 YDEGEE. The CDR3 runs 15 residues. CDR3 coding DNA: TGTGCCAGCAGCCCGACAGTCTATAGCAATCAGCCCCAGCATTTT. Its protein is CASSPTVYSNQPQHF.

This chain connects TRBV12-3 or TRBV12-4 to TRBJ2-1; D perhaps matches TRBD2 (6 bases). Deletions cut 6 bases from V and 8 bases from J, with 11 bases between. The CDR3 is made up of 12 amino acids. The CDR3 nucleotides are TGTGCCAGCAGGCGACGCGGGGATGAGCAGTTCTTC. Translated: CASRRRGDEQFF.

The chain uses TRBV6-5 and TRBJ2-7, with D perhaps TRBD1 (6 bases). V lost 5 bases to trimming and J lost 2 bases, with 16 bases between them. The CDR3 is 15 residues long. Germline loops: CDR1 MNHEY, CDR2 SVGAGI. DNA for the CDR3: TGTGCCAGCAGTCGCCGGGCAGGGGACCCCTACGAGCAGTACTTC. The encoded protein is CASSRRAGDPYEQYF.

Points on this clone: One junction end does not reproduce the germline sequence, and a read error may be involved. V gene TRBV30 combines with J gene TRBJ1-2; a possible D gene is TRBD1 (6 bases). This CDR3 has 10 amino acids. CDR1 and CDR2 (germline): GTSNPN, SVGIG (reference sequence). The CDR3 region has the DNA TGTGCCTGGAGTGTATACAGGGCCCACTTC. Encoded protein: CAWSVYRAHF. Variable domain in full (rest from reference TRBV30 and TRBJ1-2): SQTIHQWPATLVQPVGSPLSLECTVEGTSNPNLYWYRQAAGRGLQLLFYSVGIGQISSEVPQNLSASRPQDRQFILSSKKLLLSDSGFYLCAWSVYRAHFGSGTRLTVV.

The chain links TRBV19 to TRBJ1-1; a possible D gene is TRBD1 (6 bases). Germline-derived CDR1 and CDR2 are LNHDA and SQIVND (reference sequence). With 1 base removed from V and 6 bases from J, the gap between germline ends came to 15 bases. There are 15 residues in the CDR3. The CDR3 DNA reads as TGTGCCAGTAGTATAGGGTCGACAGGACGTGCTGAAGCTTTCTTT. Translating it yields CASSIGSTGRAEAFF. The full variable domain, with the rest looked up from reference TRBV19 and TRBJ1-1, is DGGITQSPKYLFRKEGQNVTLSCEQNLNHDAMYWYRQDPGQGLRLIYYSQIVNDFQKGDIAEGYSVSREKKESFPLTVTSAQKNPTAFYLCASSIGSTGRAEAFFGQGTRLTVV.

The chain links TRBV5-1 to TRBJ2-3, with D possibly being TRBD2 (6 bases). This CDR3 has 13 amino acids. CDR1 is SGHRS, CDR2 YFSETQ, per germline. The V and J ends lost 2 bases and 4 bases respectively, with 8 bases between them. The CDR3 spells CASSFSGADTQYF. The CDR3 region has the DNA TGCGCCAGCAGCTTCTCGGGGGCAGATACGCAGTATTTT.

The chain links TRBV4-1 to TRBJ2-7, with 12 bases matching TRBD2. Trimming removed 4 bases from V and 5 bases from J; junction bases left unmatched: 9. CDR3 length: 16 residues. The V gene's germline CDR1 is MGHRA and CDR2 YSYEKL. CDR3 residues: CASSLLETSGGHEQYF. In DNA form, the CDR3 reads TGCGCCAGCAGCCTCCTCGAGACTAGCGGGGGCCACGAGCAGTACTTC.

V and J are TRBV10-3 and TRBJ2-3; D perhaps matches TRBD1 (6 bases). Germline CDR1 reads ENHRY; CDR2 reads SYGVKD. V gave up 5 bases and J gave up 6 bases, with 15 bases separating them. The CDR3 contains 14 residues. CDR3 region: CAISSRGVTDTQYF. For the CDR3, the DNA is TGTGCCATCAGTTCCAGGGGCGTCACGGATACGCAGTATTTT.

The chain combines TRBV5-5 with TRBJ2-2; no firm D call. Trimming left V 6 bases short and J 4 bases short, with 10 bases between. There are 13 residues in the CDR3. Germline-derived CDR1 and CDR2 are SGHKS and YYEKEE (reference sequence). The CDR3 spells CASTLSGTGELFF. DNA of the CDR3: TGTGCCAGCACTCTCTCGGGCACCGGGGAGCTGTTTTTT.

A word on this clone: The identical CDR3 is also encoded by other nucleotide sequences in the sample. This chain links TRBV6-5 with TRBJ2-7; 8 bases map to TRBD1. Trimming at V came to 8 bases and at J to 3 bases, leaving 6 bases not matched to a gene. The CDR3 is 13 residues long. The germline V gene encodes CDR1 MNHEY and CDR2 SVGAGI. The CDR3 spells CASRGQGNYEQYF. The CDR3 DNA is TGTGCCAGCCGCGGACAGGGCAACTACGAGCAGTACTTC.

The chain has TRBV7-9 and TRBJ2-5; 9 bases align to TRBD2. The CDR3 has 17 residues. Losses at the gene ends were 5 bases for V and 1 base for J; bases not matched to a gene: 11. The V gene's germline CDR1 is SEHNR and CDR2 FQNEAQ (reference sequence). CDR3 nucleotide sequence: TGTGCCAGCAGCCATCACGCGGCTAGCGGGGTCCAAGAGACCCAGTACTTC. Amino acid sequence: CASSHHAASGVQETQYF.

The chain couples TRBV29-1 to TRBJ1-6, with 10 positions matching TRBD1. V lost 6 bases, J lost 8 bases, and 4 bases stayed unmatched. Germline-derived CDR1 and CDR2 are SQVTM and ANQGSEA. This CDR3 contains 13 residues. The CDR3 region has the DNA TGCAGCGTCCGAGGACAGGGGGATTCACCCCTCCACTTT. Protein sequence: CSVRGQGDSPLHF.

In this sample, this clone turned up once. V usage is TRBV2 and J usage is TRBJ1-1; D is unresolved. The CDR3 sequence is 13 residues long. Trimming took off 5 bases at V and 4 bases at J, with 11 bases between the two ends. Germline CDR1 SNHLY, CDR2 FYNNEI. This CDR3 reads CASSFQNPTEAFF. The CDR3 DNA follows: TGTGCCAGCAGTTTTCAGAACCCCACTGAAGCTTTCTTT.

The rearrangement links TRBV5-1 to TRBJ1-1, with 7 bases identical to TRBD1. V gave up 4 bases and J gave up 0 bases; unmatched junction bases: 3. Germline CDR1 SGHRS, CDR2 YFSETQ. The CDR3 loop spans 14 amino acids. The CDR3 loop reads CASSTTGLNTEAFF. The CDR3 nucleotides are TGCGCCAGCAGCACGACAGGGTTGAACACTGAAGCTTTCTTT.

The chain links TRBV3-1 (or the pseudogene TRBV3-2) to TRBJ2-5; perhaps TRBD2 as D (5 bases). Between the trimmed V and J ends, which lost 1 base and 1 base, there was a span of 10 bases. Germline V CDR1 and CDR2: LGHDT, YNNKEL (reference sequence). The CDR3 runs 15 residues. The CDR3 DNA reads TGTGCCAGCAGCCAAGGCCCAGCGGCCCAAGAGACCCAGTACTTC. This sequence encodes CASSQGPAAQETQYF.